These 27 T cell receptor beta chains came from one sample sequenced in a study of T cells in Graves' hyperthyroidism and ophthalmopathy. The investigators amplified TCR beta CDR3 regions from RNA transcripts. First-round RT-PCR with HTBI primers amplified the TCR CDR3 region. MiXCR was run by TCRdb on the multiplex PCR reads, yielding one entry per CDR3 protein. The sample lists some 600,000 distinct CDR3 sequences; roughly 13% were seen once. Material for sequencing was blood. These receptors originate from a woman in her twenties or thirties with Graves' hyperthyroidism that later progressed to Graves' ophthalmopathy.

The CDR3 spells CASSPQHGLAGARGRTLRADTQYF. For the CDR3, the DNA is TGTGCCAGCAGCCCTCAACATGGACTAGCGGGAGCCAGGGGGCGGACGTTGAGGGCGGATACGCAGTATTTT. The V gene is TRBV28, the J gene TRBJ2-3; 13 bases agree with TRBD2. CDR1 is MDHEN and CDR2 is SYDVKM in the germline V gene. V was clipped by 6 bases and J by 6 bases; unmatched bases: 33. The CDR3 has 24 amino acids.

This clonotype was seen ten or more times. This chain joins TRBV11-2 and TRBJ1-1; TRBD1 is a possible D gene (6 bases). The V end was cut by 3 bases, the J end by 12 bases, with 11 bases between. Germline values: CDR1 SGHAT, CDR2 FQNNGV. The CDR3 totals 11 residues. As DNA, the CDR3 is TGTGCCAGCAGCTTTAACAGGGAAACTTTCTTT. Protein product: CASSFNRETFF.

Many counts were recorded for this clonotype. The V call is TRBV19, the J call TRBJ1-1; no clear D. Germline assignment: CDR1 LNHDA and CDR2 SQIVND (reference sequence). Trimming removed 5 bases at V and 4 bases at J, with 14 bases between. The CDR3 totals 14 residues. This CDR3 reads CASSQAGSGTEAFF. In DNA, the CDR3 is TGTGCCAGTAGTCAGGCGGGATCGGGCACTGAAGCTTTCTTT. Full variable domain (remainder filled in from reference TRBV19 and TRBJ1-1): DGGITQSPKYLFRKEGQNVTLSCEQNLNHDAMYWYRQDPGQGLRLIYYSQIVNDFQKGDIAEGYSVSREKKESFPLTVTSAQKNPTAFYLCASSQAGSGTEAFFGQGTRLTVV.

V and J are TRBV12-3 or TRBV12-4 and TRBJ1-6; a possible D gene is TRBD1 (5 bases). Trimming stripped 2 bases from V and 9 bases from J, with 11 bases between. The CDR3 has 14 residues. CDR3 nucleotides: TGTGCCAGCAGTTTAACAGTTGGGGCTTCACCCCTCCACTTT. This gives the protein CASSLTVGASPLHF.

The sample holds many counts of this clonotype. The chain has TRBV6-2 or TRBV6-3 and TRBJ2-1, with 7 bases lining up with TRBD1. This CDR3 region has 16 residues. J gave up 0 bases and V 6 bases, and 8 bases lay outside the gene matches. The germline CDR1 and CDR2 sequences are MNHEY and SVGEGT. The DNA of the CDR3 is TGTGCCAGCAGCTCCGGACAGGCTAGCTCCTACAATGAGCAGTTCTTC. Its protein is CASSSGQASSYNEQFF.

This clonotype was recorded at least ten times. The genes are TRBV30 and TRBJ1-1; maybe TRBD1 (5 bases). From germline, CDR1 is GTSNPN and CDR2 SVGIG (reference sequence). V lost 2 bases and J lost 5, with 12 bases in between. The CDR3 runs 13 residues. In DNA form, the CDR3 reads TGTGCCTGGAGTTATCGGGGGGGGACTGAAGCTTTCTTT. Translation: CAWSYRGGTEAFF.

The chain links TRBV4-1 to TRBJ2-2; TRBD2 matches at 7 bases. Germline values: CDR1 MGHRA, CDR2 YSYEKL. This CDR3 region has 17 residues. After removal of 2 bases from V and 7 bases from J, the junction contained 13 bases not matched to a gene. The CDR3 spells CASSQPPPRGGDGELFF. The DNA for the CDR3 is TGCGCCAGCAGCCAACCCCCCCCTCGGGGAGGGGACGGGGAGCTGTTTTTT.

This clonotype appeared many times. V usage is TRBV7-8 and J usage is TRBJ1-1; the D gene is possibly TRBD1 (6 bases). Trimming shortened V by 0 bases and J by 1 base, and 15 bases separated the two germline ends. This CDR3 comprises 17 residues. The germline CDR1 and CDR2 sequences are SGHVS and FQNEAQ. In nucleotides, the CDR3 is TGTGCCAGCAGCTTAGCGTTGGTTCAGGGGTCGAACACTGAAGCTTTCTTT. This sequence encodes CASSLALVQGSNTEAFF.

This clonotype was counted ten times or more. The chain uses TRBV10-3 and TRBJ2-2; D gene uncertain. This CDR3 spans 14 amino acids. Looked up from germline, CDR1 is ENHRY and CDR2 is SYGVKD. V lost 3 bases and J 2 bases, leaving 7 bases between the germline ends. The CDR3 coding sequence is TGTGCCATCAGTGAACATCGCAACACCGGGGAGCTGTTTTTT. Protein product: CAISEHRNTGELFF.

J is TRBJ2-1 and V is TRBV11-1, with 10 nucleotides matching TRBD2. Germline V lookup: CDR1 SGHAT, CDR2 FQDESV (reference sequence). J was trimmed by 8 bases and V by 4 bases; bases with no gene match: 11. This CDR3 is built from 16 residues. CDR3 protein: CASSSKPSGSIYEQFF. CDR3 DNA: TGTGCCAGCAGCTCCAAGCCTAGCGGGAGTATCTATGAGCAGTTCTTC. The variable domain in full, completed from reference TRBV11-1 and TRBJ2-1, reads EAEVAQSPRYKITEKSQAVAFWCDPISGHATLYWYRQILGQGPELLVQFQDESVVDDSQLPKDRFSAERLKGVDSTLKIQPAELGDSAMYLCASSSKPSGSIYEQFFGPGTRLTVL.

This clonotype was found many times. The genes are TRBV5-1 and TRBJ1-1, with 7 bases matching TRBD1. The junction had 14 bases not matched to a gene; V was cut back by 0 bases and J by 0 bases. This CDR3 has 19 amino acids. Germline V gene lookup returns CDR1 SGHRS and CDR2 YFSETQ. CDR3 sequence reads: CASSLVPRDRLTLNTEAFF. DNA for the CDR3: TGCGCCAGCAGCTTGGTTCCAAGGGACAGACTTACCCTGAACACTGAAGCTTTCTTT.

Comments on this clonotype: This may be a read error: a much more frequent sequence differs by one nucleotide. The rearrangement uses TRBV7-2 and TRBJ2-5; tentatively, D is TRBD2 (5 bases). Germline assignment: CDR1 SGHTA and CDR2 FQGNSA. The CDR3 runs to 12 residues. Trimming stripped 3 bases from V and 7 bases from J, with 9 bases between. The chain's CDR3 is CASSFNAGTQYF. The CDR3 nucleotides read TGTGCCAGCAGCTTTAATGCGGGGACCCAGTACTTC.

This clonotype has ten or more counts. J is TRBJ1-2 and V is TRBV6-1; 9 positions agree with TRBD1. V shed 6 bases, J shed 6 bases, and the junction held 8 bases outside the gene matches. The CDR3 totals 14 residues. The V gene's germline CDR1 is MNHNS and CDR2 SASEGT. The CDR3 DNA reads TGTGCCAGCAGCCGGACAGGGGAGGTAAATGGCTACACCTTC. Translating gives CASSRTGEVNGYTF.

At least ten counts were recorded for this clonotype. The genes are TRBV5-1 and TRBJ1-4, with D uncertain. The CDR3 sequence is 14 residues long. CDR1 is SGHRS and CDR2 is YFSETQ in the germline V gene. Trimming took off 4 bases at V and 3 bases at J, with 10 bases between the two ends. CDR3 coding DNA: TGCGCCAGCAGCACCTCAGGAGCTAATGAAAAACTGTTTTTT. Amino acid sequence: CASSTSGANEKLFF.

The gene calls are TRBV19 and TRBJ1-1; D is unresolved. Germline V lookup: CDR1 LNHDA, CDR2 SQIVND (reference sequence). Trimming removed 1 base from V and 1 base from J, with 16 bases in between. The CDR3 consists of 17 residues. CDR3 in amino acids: CASSIAEIRWRNTEAFF. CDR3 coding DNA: TGTGCCAGTAGTATAGCAGAGATCCGGTGGAGGAACACTGAAGCTTTCTTT.

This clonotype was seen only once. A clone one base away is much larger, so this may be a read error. The CDR3 nucleotides are TGTGCCAGCAGCGACGGCTTAACGAGCTCCTACAATGAGCAGCTCTTC. Its translation is CASSDGLTSSYNEQLF. The gene calls are TRBV7-8 and TRBJ2-1, with D uncertain. Germline CDR1 and CDR2: SGHVS and FQNEAQ. This CDR3 has 16 amino acids.

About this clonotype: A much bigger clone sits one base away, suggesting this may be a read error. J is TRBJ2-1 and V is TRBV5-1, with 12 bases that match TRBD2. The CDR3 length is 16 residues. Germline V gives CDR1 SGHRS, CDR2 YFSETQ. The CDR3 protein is CASSLASSGRATEQCF. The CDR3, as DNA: TGCGCCAGCAGCTTGGCCTCTAGCGGGAGGGCCACTGAGCAGTGCTTC.

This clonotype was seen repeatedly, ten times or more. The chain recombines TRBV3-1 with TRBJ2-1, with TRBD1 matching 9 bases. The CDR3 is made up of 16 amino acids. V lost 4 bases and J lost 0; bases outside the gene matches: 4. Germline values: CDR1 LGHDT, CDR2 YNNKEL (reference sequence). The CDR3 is CASSPNRGLSYNEQFF. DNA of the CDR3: TGTGCCAGCAGCCCGAACAGGGGGCTCTCCTACAATGAGCAGTTCTTC.

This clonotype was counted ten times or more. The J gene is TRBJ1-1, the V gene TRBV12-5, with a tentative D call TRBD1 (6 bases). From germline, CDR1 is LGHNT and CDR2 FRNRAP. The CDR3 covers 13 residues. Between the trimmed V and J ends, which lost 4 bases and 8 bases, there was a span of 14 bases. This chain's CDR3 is CASGSRRQEEAFF. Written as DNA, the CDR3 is TGTGCTAGTGGTTCCCGACGACAGGAAGAAGCTTTCTTT.

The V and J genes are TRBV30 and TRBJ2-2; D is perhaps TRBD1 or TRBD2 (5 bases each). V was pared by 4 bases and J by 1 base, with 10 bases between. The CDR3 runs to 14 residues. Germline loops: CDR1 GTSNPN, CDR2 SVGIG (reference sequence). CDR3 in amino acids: CAWIEGRNTGELFF. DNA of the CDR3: TGTGCCTGGATAGAGGGGAGGAACACCGGGGAGCTGTTTTTT.

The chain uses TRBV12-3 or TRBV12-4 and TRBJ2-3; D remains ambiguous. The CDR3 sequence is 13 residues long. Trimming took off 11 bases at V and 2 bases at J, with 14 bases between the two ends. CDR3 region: CASQALLTDTQYF. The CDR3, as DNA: TGTGCCTCCCAGGCCCTACTCACAGATACGCAGTATTTT.

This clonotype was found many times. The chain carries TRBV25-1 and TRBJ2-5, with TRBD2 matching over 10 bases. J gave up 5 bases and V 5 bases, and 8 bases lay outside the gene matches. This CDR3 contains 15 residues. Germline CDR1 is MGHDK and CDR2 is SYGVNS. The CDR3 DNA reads TGTGCCAGCAGTAAAGCGGGAGGGTTCACGGAGACCCAGTACTTC. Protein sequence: CASSKAGGFTETQYF.

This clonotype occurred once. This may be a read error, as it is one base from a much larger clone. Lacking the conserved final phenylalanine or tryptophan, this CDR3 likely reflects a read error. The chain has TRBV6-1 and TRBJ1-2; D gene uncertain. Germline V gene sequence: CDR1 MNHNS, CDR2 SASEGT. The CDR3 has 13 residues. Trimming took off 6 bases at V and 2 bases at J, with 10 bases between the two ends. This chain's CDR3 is CASSNGGNYGYTL. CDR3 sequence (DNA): TGTGCCAGCAGCAACGGTGGGAACTATGGCTACACCCTC.

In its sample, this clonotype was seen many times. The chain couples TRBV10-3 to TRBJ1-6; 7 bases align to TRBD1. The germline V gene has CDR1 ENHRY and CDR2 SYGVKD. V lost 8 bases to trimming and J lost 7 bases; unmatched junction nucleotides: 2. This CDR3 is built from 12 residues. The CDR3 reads CAIGTENSPLHF. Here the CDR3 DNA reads TGTGCCATCGGGACAGAAAATTCACCCCTCCACTTT.

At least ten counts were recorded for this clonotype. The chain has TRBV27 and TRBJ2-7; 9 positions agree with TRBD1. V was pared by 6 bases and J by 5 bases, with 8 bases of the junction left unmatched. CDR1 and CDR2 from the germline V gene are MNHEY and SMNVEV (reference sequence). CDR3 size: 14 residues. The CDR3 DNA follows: TGTGCCAGCAGCCCCCGGGACAGGGACCACGAGCAGTACTTC. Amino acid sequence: CASSPRDRDHEQYF.

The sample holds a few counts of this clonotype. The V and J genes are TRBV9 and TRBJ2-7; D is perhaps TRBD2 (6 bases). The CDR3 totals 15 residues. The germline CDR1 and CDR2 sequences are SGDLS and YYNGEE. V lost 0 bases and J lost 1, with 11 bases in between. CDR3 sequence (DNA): TGTGCCAGCAGCGTAGAGGCTAGCGTATCCTACGAGCAGTACTTC. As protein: CASSVEASVSYEQYF.

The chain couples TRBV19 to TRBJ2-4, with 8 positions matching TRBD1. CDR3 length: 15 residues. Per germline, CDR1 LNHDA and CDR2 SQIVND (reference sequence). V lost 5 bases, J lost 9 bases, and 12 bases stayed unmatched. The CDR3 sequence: CASSDGQGGRGIQYF. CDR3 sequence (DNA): TGTGCCAGTAGTGATGGACAGGGAGGAAGGGGCATTCAGTACTTC.